Here is one T cell receptor (beta chain) with its context. This sample is part of a study of blood T cell repertoires in COVID-19. Here immunoSEQ multiplex PCR was the method, and the copy in TCRdb shows in-frame clones only, minus some. The table includes around 220,000 clones, around 86% detected once. The sample taken for sequencing was peripheral blood. This clonotype was obtained from a woman aged 50 to 60 with COVID-19, enrolled during active disease.

The CDR3: CASSPLGGGKHQPQHF. In DNA, the CDR3 is TGTGCCAGCAGTCCCCTCGGGGGGGGGAAGCATCAGCCCCAGCATTTT. The chain has TRBV27 and TRBJ1-5, with D possibly being TRBD1 (5 bases). The CDR3 has 16 amino acids. Germline CDR1 reads MNHEY; CDR2 reads SMNVEV (reference sequence). V was cut by 5 bases and J by 5 bases, with 19 bases left in between.